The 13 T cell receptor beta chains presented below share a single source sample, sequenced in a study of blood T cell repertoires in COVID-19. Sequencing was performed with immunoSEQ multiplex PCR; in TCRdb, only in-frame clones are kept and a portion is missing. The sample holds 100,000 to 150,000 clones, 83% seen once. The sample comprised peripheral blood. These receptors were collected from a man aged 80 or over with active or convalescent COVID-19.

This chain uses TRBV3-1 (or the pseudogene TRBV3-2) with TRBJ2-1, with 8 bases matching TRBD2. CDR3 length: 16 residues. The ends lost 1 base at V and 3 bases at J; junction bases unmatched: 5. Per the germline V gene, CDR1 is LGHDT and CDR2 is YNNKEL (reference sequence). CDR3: CASSQASGGFYNEQFF. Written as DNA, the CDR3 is TGTGCCAGCAGCCAAGCGAGCGGGGGATTCTACAATGAGCAGTTCTTC.

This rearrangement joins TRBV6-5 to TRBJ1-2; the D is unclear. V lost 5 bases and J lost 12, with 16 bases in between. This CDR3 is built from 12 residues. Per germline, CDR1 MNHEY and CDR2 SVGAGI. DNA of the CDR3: TGTGCCAGCAGTCCCTTGGGCCCTGCCAACACCTTC. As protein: CASSPLGPANTF.

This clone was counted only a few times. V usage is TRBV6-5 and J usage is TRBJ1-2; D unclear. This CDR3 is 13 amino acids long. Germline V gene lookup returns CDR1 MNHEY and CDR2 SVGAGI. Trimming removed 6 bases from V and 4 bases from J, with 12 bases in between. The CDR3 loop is CASRPPGTYGYTF. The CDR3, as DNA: TGTGCCAGCAGGCCCCCAGGTACCTATGGCTACACCTTC.

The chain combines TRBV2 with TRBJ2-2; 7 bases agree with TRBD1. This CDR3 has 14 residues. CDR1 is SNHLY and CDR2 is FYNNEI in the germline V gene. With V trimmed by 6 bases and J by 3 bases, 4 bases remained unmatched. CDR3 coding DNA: TGTGCCAGCAGGGGGACAGCTTACACCGGGGAGCTGTTTTTT. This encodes CASRGTAYTGELFF.

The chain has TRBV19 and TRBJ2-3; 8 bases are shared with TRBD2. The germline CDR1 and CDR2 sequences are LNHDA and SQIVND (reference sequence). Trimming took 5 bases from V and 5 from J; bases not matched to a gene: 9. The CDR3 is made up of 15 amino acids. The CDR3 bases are TGTGCCAGTAGTCCCCGGGGACTAGTTGTAGATACGCAGTATTTT. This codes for CASSPRGLVVDTQYF.

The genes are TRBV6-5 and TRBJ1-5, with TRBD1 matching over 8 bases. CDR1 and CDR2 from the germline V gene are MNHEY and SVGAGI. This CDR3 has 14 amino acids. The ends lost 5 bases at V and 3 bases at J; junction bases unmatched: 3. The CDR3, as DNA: TGTGCCAGCAGTCCGACAGGGGCCAATCAGCCCCAGCATTTT. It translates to CASSPTGANQPQHF.

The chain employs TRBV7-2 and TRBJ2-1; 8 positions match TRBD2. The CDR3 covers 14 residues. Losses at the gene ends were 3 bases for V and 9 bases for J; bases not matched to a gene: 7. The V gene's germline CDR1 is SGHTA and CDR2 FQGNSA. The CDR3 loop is CASSFHWTSSEQFF. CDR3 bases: TGTGCCAGCAGCTTCCACTGGACTAGCTCTGAGCAGTTCTTC.

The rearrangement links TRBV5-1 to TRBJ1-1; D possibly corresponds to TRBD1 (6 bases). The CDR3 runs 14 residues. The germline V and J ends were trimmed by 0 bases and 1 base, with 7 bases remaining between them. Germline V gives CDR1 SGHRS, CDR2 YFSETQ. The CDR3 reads CASSLEGQNTEAFF. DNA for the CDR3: TGCGCCAGCAGCTTGGAGGGACAGAACACTGAAGCTTTCTTT.

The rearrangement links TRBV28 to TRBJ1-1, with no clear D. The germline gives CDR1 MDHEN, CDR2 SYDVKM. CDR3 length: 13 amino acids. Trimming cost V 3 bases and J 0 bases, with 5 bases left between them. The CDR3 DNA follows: TGTGCCAGCAGTTTCAACATGAACACTGAAGCTTTCTTT. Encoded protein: CASSFNMNTEAFF.

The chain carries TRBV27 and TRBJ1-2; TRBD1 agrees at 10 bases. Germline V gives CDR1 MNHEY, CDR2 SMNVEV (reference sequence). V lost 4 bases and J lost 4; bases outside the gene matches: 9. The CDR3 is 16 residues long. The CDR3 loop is CASSSLPRTGGYGYTF. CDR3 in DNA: TGTGCCAGCAGTTCCCTCCCCCGGACAGGGGGCTATGGCTACACCTTC.

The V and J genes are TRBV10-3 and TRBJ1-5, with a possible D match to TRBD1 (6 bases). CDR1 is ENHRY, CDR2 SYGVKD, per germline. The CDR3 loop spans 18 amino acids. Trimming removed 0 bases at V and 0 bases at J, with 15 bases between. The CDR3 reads CAISESYQGLYSNQPQHF. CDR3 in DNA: TGTGCCATCAGTGAGTCGTATCAGGGGCTCTATAGCAATCAGCCCCAGCATTTT.

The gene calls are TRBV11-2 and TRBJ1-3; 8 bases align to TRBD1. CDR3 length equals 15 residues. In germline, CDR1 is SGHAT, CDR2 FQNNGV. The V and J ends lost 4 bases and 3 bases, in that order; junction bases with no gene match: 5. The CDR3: CASSSRTGSGNTIYF. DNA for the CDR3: TGTGCCAGCAGCTCCCGGACAGGGAGTGGAAACACCATATATTTT. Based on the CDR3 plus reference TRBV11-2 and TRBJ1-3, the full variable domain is EAGVAQSPRYKIIEKRQSVAFWCNPISGHATLYWYQQILGQGPKLLIQFQNNGVVDDSQLPKDRFSAERLKGVDSTLKIQPAKLEDSAVYLCASSSRTGSGNTIYFGEGSWLTVV.

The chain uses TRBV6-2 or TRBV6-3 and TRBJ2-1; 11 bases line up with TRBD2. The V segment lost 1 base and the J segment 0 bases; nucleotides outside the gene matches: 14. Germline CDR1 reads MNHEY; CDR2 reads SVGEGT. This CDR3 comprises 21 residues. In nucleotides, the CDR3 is TGTGCCAGCAGTTACTTGGCACGGCCTAGCGGGGGGCAAAGCTCCTACAATGAGCAGTTCTTC. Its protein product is CASSYLARPSGGQSSYNEQFF.